This is a list of T cell receptor beta chains from one sample in a study of T cell responses to AZD1222 COVID-19 vaccine. Sequencing was performed with immunoSEQ multiplex PCR; in TCRdb, only in-frame clones are kept and a portion is missing. Of 100,000 or so clones in the sample, around 84% were seen once. The sample in question was peripheral blood, obtained on day 0 of AZD1222 vaccination. The receptor set was obtained from an adult in good health. Both conserved end residues are part of each CDR3. A D gene is named only where the DNA matches it firmly. The size field is filled for only some rows; it gives once, few, many or a size class.

d_gene,abundance,v_gene,j_gene,CDR3nt,CDR3aa
NA,NA,TRBV7-2,TRBJ1-6,TGTGCCAGCAGCTTAGTTCCGTCGTCGAATTCACCCCTCCACTTT,CASSLVPSSNSPLHF
NA,once,TRBV2,TRBJ1-4,TGTGCCAGCAGTGAAACCTACAGGGTACGCTACGAAAAACTGTTTTTT,CASSETYRVRYEKLFF
NA,NA,TRBV6-7,TRBJ2-7,TGTGCCAGCAGTTACCCTACCGGGCCCTACGAGCAGTACTTC,CASSYPTGPYEQYF
NA,NA,TRBV15,TRBJ1-5,TGTGCCACGGCCCGGCTGGCAGGGGAAGGTCAGCCCCAGCATTTT,CATARLAGEGQPQHF
NA,once,TRBV6-2/TRBV6-3,TRBJ1-6,TGTGCCAGCAGTCACGACCGCCCTCACGAAAAGCCTAATTCACCCCTCCACTTT,CASSHDRPHEKPNSPLHF
TRBD1,NA,TRBV14,TRBJ1-1,TGTGCCAGCAGCTCGGGACAGATGAACACTGAAGCTTTCTTT,CASSSGQMNTEAFF
NA,NA,TRBV2,TRBJ2-1,TGTGCCAGCAGTGAGCCGACTGTTGAGCAGTTCTTC,CASSEPTVEQFF
NA,NA,TRBV7-9,TRBJ1-3,TGTGCCAGCAGCTTAGGGGGTGGCAAGTACTCTGGAAACACCATATATTTT,CASSLGGGKYSGNTIYF
NA,NA,TRBV21-1,TRBJ2-5,TGTGCCAGCGGCCCCCAGGCCCAGTACTTC,CASGPQAQYF
NA,NA,TRBV18,TRBJ1-1,TGTGCCAGCTCACCCGGGGACACTGAAGCTTTCTTT,CASSPGDTEAFF
TRBD1,NA,TRBV28,TRBJ2-7,TGTGCCAGCAGGCCAGGGGGCAACTACGAGCAGTACTTC,CASRPGGNYEQYF
TRBD1,NA,TRBV2,TRBJ1-1,TGTGCCCGACGCAGGGGACAGGGGGCTGGCGGCACTGAAGCTTTCTTT,CARRRGQGAGGTEAFF
NA,once,TRBV5-5,TRBJ1-5,TGTGCCAGCAGCTTGTTCCTGGGCGACCAGCCCCAGCATTTT,CASSLFLGDQPQHF
NA,NA,TRBV6-5,TRBJ1-2,TGTGCCAGCAGTTCCAGGGCCAACTATGGCTACACCTTC,CASSSRANYGYTF
TRBD2,NA,TRBV28,TRBJ2-7,TGTGCCAGCAGCCTCCCGGCGGGAGGGCCCAACGAGCAGTACTTC,CASSLPAGGPNEQYF
TRBD1,NA,TRBV4-2,TRBJ2-6,TGTGCCAGCAGCACGACGGGACAGGGGGCAACTGGGGCCAACGTCCTGACTTTC,CASSTTGQGATGANVLTF
NA,NA,TRBV30,TRBJ2-7,TGTGCCTGGAGTGTATCCCACGAGCAGTACTTC,CAWSVSHEQYF
NA,NA,TRBV27,TRBJ2-6,TGTGCCAGCAGTTTCATCACAGGGAGGTCTGGGGCCAACGTCCTGACTTTC,CASSFITGRSGANVLTF
NA,NA,TRBV20-1,TRBJ1-2,TGCAGTGCTGACAGGTTTGGCTACACCTTC,CSADRFGYTF
TRBD1,NA,TRBV18,TRBJ2-7,TGTGCCAGCTCACCCCGGGACAGGGCTTCCGAGCAGTACTTC,CASSPRDRASEQYF
NA,NA,TRBV30,TRBJ2-7,TGTGCTTGGTCGGACAGCCCGAACTACGAGCAGTACTTC,CAWSDSPNYEQYF
TRBD1,NA,TRBV4-3,TRBJ1-2,TGCGCCAGCAGCTTGAACAGGGGGCCTACCTATGGCTACACCTTC,CASSLNRGPTYGYTF
NA,NA,TRBV5-1,TRBJ1-4,TGCGCCAGCAGCTTGGAGGCAGGGAGGGATGAAAAACTGTTTTTT,CASSLEAGRDEKLFF
NA,NA,TRBV9,TRBJ2-3,TGTGCCAGCAGCGCCCAGGGAAACACAGATACGCAGTATTTT,CASSAQGNTDTQYF
TRBD1,NA,TRBV29-1,TRBJ1-2,TGCAGCGTTAGTCCCGGACAGGAAGGCTACACCTTC,CSVSPGQEGYTF
NA,once,TRBV12-3/TRBV12-4,TRBJ2-1,TGTGCCAGCAGTTTAGGGCGGATTGATGAGCAGTTCTTC,CASSLGRIDEQFF
NA,few,TRBV15,TRBJ2-5,TGTGCCACCAGCAGAGATCATCTCGGGGGGCTGGAGACCCAGTACTTC,CATSRDHLGGLETQYF
NA,NA,TRBV9,TRBJ2-1,TGTGCCAGCAGCGTAGAAGCCTACTCCTACAATGAGCAGTTCTTC,CASSVEAYSYNEQFF
NA,NA,TRBV30,TRBJ2-3,TGTGCCTGGAACCGCGCGCCAGATACGCAGTATTTT,CAWNRAPDTQYF
NA,NA,TRBV9,TRBJ1-5,TGTGCCAGCAGCGAAGGACAGAGCAATCAGCCCCAGCATTTT,CASSEGQSNQPQHF
NA,NA,TRBV2,TRBJ2-1,TGTGCCAGCAACGCCGGGATGAACTCCTACAATGAGCAGTTCTTC,CASNAGMNSYNEQFF
NA,few,TRBV4-2,TRBJ2-7,TGTGCCAGCAGCCAAGATCCGGGTACCACCTACGAGCAGTACTTC,CASSQDPGTTYEQYF
NA,NA,TRBV13,TRBJ2-6,TGTGCCAGCAGCTTCTGGGTCCCTAAAGGCTCTGGGGCCAACGTCCTGACTTTC,CASSFWVPKGSGANVLTF
NA,once,TRBV12-2,TRBJ2-7,TGTGCAAGTCGCATCGGCCGATGGGGGAAGCAGTACTTC,CASRIGRWGKQYF
NA,NA,TRBV7-2,TRBJ1-2,TGTGCCAGCAGCTTAGATTCGGGAAGAAAGAATGGCTACACCTTC,CASSLDSGRKNGYTF
NA,NA,TRBV5-3,TRBJ2-7,TGTGCCAGAAGCTTACTAGCCATGAGCGGAGACACCTACGAGCAGTACTTC,CARSLLAMSGDTYEQYF